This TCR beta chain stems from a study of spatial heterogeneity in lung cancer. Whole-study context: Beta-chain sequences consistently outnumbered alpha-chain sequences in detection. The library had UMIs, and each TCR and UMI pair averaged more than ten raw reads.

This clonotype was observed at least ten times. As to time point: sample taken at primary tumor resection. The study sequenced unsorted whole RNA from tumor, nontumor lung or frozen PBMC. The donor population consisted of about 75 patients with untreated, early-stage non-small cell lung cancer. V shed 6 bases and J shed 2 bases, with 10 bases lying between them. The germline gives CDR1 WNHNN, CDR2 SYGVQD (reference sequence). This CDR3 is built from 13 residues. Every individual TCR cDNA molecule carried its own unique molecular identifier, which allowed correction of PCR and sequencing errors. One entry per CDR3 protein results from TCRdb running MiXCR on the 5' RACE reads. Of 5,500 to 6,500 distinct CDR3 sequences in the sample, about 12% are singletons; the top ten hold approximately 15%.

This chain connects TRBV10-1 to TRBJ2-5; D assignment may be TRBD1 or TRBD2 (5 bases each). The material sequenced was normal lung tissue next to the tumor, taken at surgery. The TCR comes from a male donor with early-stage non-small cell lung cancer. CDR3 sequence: CASSRENQETQYF. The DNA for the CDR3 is TGCGCCAGCAGCAGGGAGAATCAAGAGACCCAGTACTTC.